This entry lists 29 T cell receptor beta chains sequenced from one sample in a study of blood T cell repertoires in COVID-19. Produced via immunoSEQ multiplex PCR; TCRdb's table is partial and in-frame only. The sample lists roughly 230,000 clones; about 85% were seen once. The sample taken for sequencing was peripheral blood. The receptor set was obtained from a woman older than 75 with acute or convalescent COVID-19.

This clone was observed a single time. The V call is TRBV19, the J call TRBJ1-4; D might be TRBD1 (5 bases). Trimming took 5 bases from V and 5 from J, leaving 18 bases between them. Germline CDR1 reads LNHDA; CDR2 reads SQIVND (reference sequence). This CDR3 has 16 amino acids. The CDR3 DNA follows: TGTGCCAGTAGTCCCCGCCAGGGAAATCGGAATGAAAAACTGTTTTTT. Residues: CASSPRQGNRNEKLFF.

V and J are TRBV2 and TRBJ1-4; 8 bases align to TRBD1. With V trimmed by 7 bases and J by 3 bases, 7 bases remained unmatched. This CDR3 spans 15 amino acids. Germline values: CDR1 SNHLY, CDR2 FYNNEI. The CDR3 bases are TGTGCCAGCAACCCACAGGGGGTAGCTAATGAAAAACTGTTTTTT. The encoded protein is CASNPQGVANEKLFF.

The genes are TRBV6-1 and TRBJ2-7, with 8 nucleotides matching TRBD2. The germline V gene encodes CDR1 MNHNS and CDR2 SASEGT. V lost 3 bases and J lost 5; bases outside the gene matches: 9. The CDR3 is 15 residues long. CDR3 residues: CASSDTGTSNHEQYF. The CDR3 nucleotides are TGTGCCAGCAGTGATACCGGGACTAGTAACCACGAGCAGTACTTC.

The chain has TRBV5-1 and TRBJ2-2, with 7 bases lining up with TRBD1. Germline V gives CDR1 SGHRS, CDR2 YFSETQ. V lost 1 base, J lost 3 bases, and 3 bases stayed unmatched. This CDR3 has 15 amino acids. In nucleotides, the CDR3 is TGCGCCAGCAGCTTGCAGGGGACAGACACCGGGGAGCTGTTTTTT. It translates to CASSLQGTDTGELFF.

The chain joins TRBV9 to TRBJ2-3; TRBD2 aligns across 12 bases. The CDR3 length is 16 residues. CDR1 and CDR2 from the germline V gene are SGDLS and YYNGEE. Losses at the gene ends were 4 bases for V and 0 bases for J; bases not matched to a gene: 3. The chain's CDR3 is CASSPLAGGSTDTQYF. CDR3 bases: TGTGCCAGCAGCCCTCTAGCGGGGGGGAGCACAGATACGCAGTATTTT.

The chain has TRBV28 and TRBJ1-1; D perhaps matches TRBD1 (5 bases). The CDR3 is 14 residues long. CDR1 is MDHEN and CDR2 is SYDVKM in the germline V gene. Trimming removed 6 bases from V and 6 bases from J, with 17 bases in between. This CDR3 reads CASRSRVGRAEAFF. The CDR3 region has the DNA TGTGCCAGCAGATCCCGCGTGGGGCGTGCTGAAGCTTTCTTT.

The chain employs TRBV19 and TRBJ1-5; a possible D gene is TRBD1 (6 bases). In germline, CDR1 is LNHDA, CDR2 SQIVND (reference sequence). The CDR3 contains 14 residues. V was trimmed by 4 bases and J by 3 bases, leaving 10 bases between them. The DNA for the CDR3 is TGTGCCAGTAGTAAAGGACAGTCCAATCAGCCCCAGCATTTT. Amino acid sequence: CASSKGQSNQPQHF.

This chain links TRBV3-1 (or the pseudogene TRBV3-2) with TRBJ1-3; a possible D gene is TRBD1 (5 bases). There are 15 residues in the CDR3. Germline V lookup: CDR1 LGHDT, CDR2 YNNKEL (reference sequence). V was clipped by 3 bases and J by 4 bases, with 13 bases between them. The DNA of the CDR3 is TGTGCCAGCAGCCATATTCAGGGATTAGGAAACACCATATATTTT. Protein sequence: CASSHIQGLGNTIYF.

The V and J genes are TRBV28 and TRBJ1-6; D possibly corresponds to TRBD1 (5 bases). The CDR3 loop spans 15 amino acids. V lost 7 bases to trimming and J lost 8 bases, with 18 bases between them. Germline V gives CDR1 MDHEN, CDR2 SYDVKM. For the CDR3, the DNA is TGTGCCAGCACCGTAGTCGTAGGGGCGGATTCACCCCTCCACTTT. It yields the protein CASTVVVGADSPLHF.

The sample holds a few counts of this clone. The chain combines TRBV27 with TRBJ1-5, with TRBD1 identical over 10 bases. After removal of 4 bases from V and 2 bases from J, the junction contained 5 bases not matched to a gene. This CDR3 contains 16 residues. Per germline, CDR1 MNHEY and CDR2 SMNVEV (reference sequence). The CDR3 DNA is TGTGCCAGCAGTTCCCCCGGGACAGGGGGCAATCAGCCCCAGCATTTT. Translation: CASSSPGTGGNQPQHF.

This clone was counted between two and nine times. V is TRBV12-3 or TRBV12-4 and J is TRBJ1-2; 8 bases map to TRBD1. The CDR3 length is 13 residues. V lost 7 bases, J lost 2 bases, and 3 bases stayed unmatched. The DNA of the CDR3 is TGTGCCAGCACTCGACAGGGGAACTATGGCTACACCTTC. Translation: CASTRQGNYGYTF.

This chain connects TRBV7-9 to TRBJ1-6; D is ambiguous. The CDR3 has 15 amino acids. V was trimmed by 1 base and J by 7 bases, leaving 11 bases between them. Germline V gene data show CDR1 as SEHNR and CDR2 as FQNEAQ (reference sequence). CDR3 residues: CASSLGPGMNSPLHF. CDR3 sequence (DNA): TGTGCCAGCAGCTTAGGCCCGGGGATGAATTCACCCCTCCACTTT.

The V call is TRBV2, the J call TRBJ1-6; no reliable D call. The CDR3 runs to 14 residues. Germline V gene lookup returns CDR1 SNHLY and CDR2 FYNNEI. Trimming stripped 6 bases from V and 6 bases from J, with 12 bases between. The CDR3 region is CASSLQRTNSPLHF. DNA for the CDR3: TGTGCCAGCAGCCTACAGAGAACTAATTCACCCCTCCACTTT.

This clone was counted at least ten times. This sequence joins TRBV10-3 and TRBJ2-7, with a weak D call TRBD1 (6 bases). The CDR3 is 15 amino acids. From germline, CDR1 is ENHRY and CDR2 SYGVKD. V was clipped by 5 bases and J by 0 bases, with 14 bases between them. CDR3 region: CAISPRTASSYEQYF. The CDR3 DNA reads as TGTGCCATCAGTCCAAGGACAGCGAGCTCCTACGAGCAGTACTTC.

This clone was counted a single time. V is TRBV3-1 (or the pseudogene TRBV3-2) and J is TRBJ1-1, with a tentative D call TRBD1 (6 bases). This CDR3 region has 14 residues. V lost 5 bases and J lost 4, with 14 bases in between. CDR1 is LGHDT and CDR2 is YNNKEL in the germline V gene (reference sequence). The CDR3, as DNA: TGTGCCAGCAGCTCCTTCGACAGGAGCACTGAAGCTTTCTTT. Protein: CASSSFDRSTEAFF.

There are a few counts of this clone. V gene TRBV6-5 combines with J gene TRBJ2-5; no definite D call. Per the germline V gene, CDR1 is MNHEY and CDR2 is SVGAGI. The CDR3 has 15 amino acids. V was cut by 5 bases and J by 5 bases, with 18 bases left in between. This chain's CDR3 is CASSPYHSVRETQYF. The CDR3 DNA sequence: TGTGCCAGCAGTCCCTACCACAGTGTCCGGGAGACCCAGTACTTC.

This chain links TRBV7-9 with TRBJ2-5, with 11 bases lining up with TRBD1. Germline CDR1 is SEHNR and CDR2 is FQNEAQ (reference sequence). The CDR3 runs to 15 residues. J was trimmed by 5 bases and V by 5 bases; bases with no gene match: 7. CDR3: CASSPGQGAGETQYF. CDR3 in DNA: TGTGCCAGCAGCCCTGGACAGGGGGCTGGGGAGACCCAGTACTTC.

This chain uses TRBV7-9 with TRBJ2-1; D gene uncertain. The CDR3 covers 14 residues. V shed 1 base and J shed 7 bases, with 11 bases lying between them. Germline V gene data show CDR1 as SEHNR and CDR2 as FQNEAQ (reference sequence). The CDR3 spells CASSLELDGNEQFF. In DNA form, the CDR3 reads TGTGCCAGCAGCTTAGAACTCGATGGTAATGAGCAGTTCTTC.

The V call is TRBV10-3, the J call TRBJ1-6; TRBD1 aligns across 7 bases. CDR3 length equals 14 residues. V trimming: 5 bases; J trimming: 5 bases; junction bases outside the gene matches: 3. CDR1 is ENHRY and CDR2 is SYGVKD in the germline V gene. The chain's CDR3 is CAISPGTDNSPLHF. Written as DNA, the CDR3 is TGTGCCATCAGTCCCGGGACAGATAATTCACCCCTCCACTTT.

This clone was recorded a few times. This chain joins TRBV24-1 and TRBJ2-2; the D gene is possibly TRBD1 (6 bases). V shed 4 bases and J shed 5 bases, with 7 bases lying between them. Germline V CDR1 and CDR2: KGHDR, SFDVKD. The CDR3 loop spans 13 amino acids. The CDR3 DNA reads as TGTGCCACCAGTGAAAGGGGGACCGGGGAGCTGTTTTTT. Translating it yields CATSERGTGELFF.

The CDR3 reads CASRMDSVGNQPQHF. In DNA form, the CDR3 reads TGTGCCAGCAGGATGGACAGTGTTGGCAATCAGCCCCAGCATTTT. The rearrangement uses TRBV6-6 and TRBJ1-5, with D possibly being TRBD1 (6 bases). Germline CDR1 and CDR2: MNHNY and SVGAGI (reference sequence). This CDR3 comprises 15 residues. V shed 6 bases and J shed 2 bases, with 14 bases lying between them.

CDR3 loop: CASSLSQGVYEQYF. CDR3 sequence (DNA): TGTGCCAGCAGCTTGTCGCAGGGTGTCTACGAGCAGTACTTC. The chain employs TRBV5-4 and TRBJ2-7; possible D gene TRBD1, 5 bases. V lost 1 base to trimming and J lost 3 bases, with 11 bases between them. The CDR3 spans 14 residues. Germline CDR1 SGHNT, CDR2 YYREEE (reference sequence).

The V call is TRBV30, the J call TRBJ2-7; D ambiguous. The V end lost 0 bases, the J end lost 4 bases, and 10 bases lay between the germline ends. CDR3 length equals 13 residues. Germline CDR1 reads GTSNPN; CDR2 reads SVGIG (reference sequence). In DNA, the CDR3 is TGTGCCTGGAGTGTACCCCAGGCTTACGAGCAGTACTTC. Protein product: CAWSVPQAYEQYF.

The chain uses TRBV12-3 or TRBV12-4 and TRBJ1-2, with no clear D. Trimming shortened V by 2 bases and J by 2 bases, and 6 bases separated the two germline ends. The CDR3 length is 13 residues. Here the CDR3 reads CASSLRVNYGYTF. The CDR3 DNA is TGTGCCAGCAGTTTACGAGTAAACTATGGCTACACCTTC.

The CDR3 DNA reads as TGTGCCAGCAGCCCGGGGGAGGGGACCAGCTCTGGGGCCAACGTCCTGACTTTC. This translates into CASSPGEGTSSGANVLTF. The genes are TRBV5-4 and TRBJ2-6; 7 bases line up with TRBD2. This CDR3 contains 18 residues. The ends lost 4 bases at V and 0 bases at J; junction bases unmatched: 10. Looked up from germline, CDR1 is SGHNT and CDR2 is YYREEE (reference sequence).

V and J are TRBV9 and TRBJ1-1, with D possibly matching TRBD1 (6 bases). The CDR3 has 13 residues. CDR1 and CDR2 (germline): SGDLS, YYNGEE. Trimming removed 1 base from V and 7 bases from J, with 11 bases in between. CDR3 residues: CASSVTTGYEAFF. The CDR3 coding sequence is TGTGCCAGCAGCGTAACGACAGGCTATGAAGCTTTCTTT.

The chain carries TRBV5-1 and TRBJ2-5; 8 bases agree with TRBD1. The germline CDR1 and CDR2 sequences are SGHRS and YFSETQ. This CDR3 contains 14 residues. Trimming removed 4 bases from V and 4 bases from J; junction bases left unmatched: 6. The CDR3 spells CASSTQGAGETQYF. The CDR3, as DNA: TGCGCCAGCAGCACCCAGGGGGCTGGAGAGACCCAGTACTTC.

Remarks on this clone: Because it lacks the conserved phenylalanine or tryptophan at the end, this CDR3 is likely a read error. It is unclear where the CDR3 begins or ends on the DNA, so no DNA is shown, and the CDR3 is as TCRdb lists it. V is TRBV4-1 and J is TRBJ1-2; whether TRBD1, the table's D call, matches the DNA was not checked. Germline assignment: CDR1 MGHRA and CDR2 YSYEKL. The CDR3 comprises 13 residues, both ends counted. CDR3 sequence reads: CASSPSGQGRVMS.

The rearrangement links TRBV19 to TRBJ1-5, with D perhaps TRBD1 (5 bases). This CDR3 is 12 amino acids long. Germline V CDR1 and CDR2: LNHDA, SQIVND (reference sequence). Trimming took 5 bases from V and 7 from J, leaving 9 bases between them. The DNA of the CDR3 is TGTGCCAGTAGTCGGGGGGAGCAGCCCCAGCATTTT. It specifies CASSRGEQPQHF.